The clone carrying this T cell receptor (beta chain) was detected a few times. Its antigen is undetermined. The sample is drawn from a study of Tregs in tolerant kidney transplant recipients. The V end lost 2 bases, the J end lost 7 bases, and 3 bases lay between the germline ends. The CDR3 has 11 amino acids. Germline V gene sequence: CDR1 MNHNS, CDR2 SASEGT. Study findings and constraints: Some patients' samples used different primers over time, so nucleotide sequences weren't comparable. In tolerant patients, donor-specific Tregs outgrew total Tregs, suggesting antigen-driven expansion.

Recipients received nonmyeloablative bone marrow transplants from related graft donors, with transient mixed chimerism. Clones were read by immunoSEQ multiplex PCR, and TCRdb kept only the in-frame ones, dropping some. This sample has tens of thousands of clones, with roughly 93% found just once. The clonotype comes from a human patient who received a combined kidney and bone marrow transplant. Some T cells may be the graft donor's. The rearrangement links TRBV6-1 to TRBJ1-3; no firm D call. Sequenced here: CD4+ T cells from blood (PBMCs), sampled 12 months after the transplant. CDR3 amino acids: CASSERNTIYF. Here the CDR3 DNA reads TGTGCCAGCAGTGAACGGAACACCATATATTTT.